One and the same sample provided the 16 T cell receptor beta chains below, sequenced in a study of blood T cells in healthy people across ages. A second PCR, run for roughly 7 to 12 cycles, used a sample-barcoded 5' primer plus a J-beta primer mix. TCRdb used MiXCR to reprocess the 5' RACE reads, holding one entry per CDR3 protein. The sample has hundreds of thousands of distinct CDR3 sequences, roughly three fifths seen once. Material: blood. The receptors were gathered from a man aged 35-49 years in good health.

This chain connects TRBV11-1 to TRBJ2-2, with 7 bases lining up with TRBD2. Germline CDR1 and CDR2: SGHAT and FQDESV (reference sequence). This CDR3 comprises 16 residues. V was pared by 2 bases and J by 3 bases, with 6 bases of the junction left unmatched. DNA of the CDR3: TGTGCCAGCAGCTTATGGCAGGGAGGGGACACCGGGGAGCTGTTTTTT. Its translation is CASSLWQGGDTGELFF.

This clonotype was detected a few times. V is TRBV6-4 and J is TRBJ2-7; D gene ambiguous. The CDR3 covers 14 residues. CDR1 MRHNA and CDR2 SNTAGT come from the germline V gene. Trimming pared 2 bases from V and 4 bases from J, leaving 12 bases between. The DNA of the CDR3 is TGTGCCAGCAGTGACCCCTACGGCTCTTACGAGCAGTACTTC. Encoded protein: CASSDPYGSYEQYF.

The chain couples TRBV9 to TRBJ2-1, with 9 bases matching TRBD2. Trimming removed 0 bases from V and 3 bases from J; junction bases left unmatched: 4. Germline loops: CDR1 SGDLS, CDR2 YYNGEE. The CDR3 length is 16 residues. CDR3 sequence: CASSVDPTSGYNEQFF. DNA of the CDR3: TGTGCCAGCAGCGTAGATCCGACTAGCGGCTACAATGAGCAGTTCTTC. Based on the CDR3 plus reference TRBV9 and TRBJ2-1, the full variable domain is DSGVTQTPKHLITATGQRVTLRCSPRSGDLSVYWYQQSLDQGLQFLIQYYNGEERAKGNILERFSAQQFPDLHSELNLSSLELGDSALYFCASSVDPTSGYNEQFFGPGTRLTVL.

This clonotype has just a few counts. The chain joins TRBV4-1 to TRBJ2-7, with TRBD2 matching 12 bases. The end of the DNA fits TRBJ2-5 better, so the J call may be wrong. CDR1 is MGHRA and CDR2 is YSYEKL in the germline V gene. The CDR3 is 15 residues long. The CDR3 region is CASSRLAGVRETQYF. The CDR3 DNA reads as TGCGCCAGCAGCCGACTAGCGGGAGTCAGGGAGACCCAGTACTTC.

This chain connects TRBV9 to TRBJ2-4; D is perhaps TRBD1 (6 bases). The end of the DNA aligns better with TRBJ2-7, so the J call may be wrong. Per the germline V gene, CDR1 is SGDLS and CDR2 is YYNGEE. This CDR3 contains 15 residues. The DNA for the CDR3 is TGTGCCAGCAGCGTAGCACAGGGACGGACCTACGAGCAGTACTTC. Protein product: CASSVAQGRTYEQYF.

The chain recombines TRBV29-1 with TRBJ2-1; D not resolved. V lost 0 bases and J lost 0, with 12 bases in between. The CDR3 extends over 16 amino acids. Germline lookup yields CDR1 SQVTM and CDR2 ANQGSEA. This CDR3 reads CSVEDPSGISYNEQFF. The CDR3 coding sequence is TGCAGCGTTGAAGACCCCAGTGGGATCTCCTACAATGAGCAGTTCTTC.

The CDR3 protein is CASSLAGQSTDTQYF. CDR3 DNA: TGCGCCAGCAGCTTGGCGGGACAAAGCACAGATACGCAGTATTTT. The rearrangement joins TRBV5-1 to TRBJ2-3; possibly TRBD1 for D (6 bases). Germline V CDR1 and CDR2: SGHRS, YFSETQ. The CDR3 runs to 15 residues. V was shortened by 0 bases and J by 0 bases, with 8 bases between the two germline ends. The entire variable domain, with the rest obtained from reference TRBV5-1 and TRBJ2-3, is as follows: KAGVTQTPRYLIKTRGQQVTLSCSPISGHRSVSWYQQTPGQGLQFLFEYFSETQRNKGNFPGRFSGRQFSNSRSEMNVSTLELGDSALYLCASSLAGQSTDTQYFGPGTRLTVL.

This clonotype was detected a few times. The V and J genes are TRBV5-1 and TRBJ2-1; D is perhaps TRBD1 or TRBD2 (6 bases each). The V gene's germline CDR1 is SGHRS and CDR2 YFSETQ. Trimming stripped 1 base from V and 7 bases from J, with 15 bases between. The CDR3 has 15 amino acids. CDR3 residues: CASSLNDGGPNEQFF. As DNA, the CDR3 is TGCGCCAGCAGCTTGAACGACGGGGGCCCAAATGAGCAGTTCTTC.

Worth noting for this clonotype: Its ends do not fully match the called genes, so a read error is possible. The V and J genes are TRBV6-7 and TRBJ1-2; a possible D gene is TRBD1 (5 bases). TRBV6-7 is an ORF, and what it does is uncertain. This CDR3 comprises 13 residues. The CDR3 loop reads CASTTRGRDGYTF. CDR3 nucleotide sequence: TGCGCCAGTACTACCCGTGGCAGGGATGGCTACACCTTC.

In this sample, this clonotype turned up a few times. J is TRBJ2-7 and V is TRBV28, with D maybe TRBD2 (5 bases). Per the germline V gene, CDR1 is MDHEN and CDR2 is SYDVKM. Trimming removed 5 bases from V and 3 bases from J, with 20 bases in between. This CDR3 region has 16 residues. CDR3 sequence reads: CASSVSGRGINYEQYF. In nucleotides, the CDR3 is TGTGCCAGCAGTGTGAGCGGACGAGGAATAAACTACGAGCAGTACTTC.

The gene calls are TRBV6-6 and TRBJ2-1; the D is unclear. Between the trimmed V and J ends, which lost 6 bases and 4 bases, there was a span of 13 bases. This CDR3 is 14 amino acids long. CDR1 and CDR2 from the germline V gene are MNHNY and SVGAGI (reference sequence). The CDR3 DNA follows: TGTGCCAGCAGCCTCCTGGAGAGTTACAATGAGCAGTTCTTC. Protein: CASSLLESYNEQFF.

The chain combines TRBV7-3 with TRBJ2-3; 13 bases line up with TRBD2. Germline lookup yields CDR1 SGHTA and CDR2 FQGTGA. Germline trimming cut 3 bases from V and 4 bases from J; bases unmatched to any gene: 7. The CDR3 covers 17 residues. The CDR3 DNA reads TGTGCCAGCAGCTTCAATAGGACTAGCGGGGGCTCAGATACGCAGTATTTT. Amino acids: CASSFNRTSGGSDTQYF.

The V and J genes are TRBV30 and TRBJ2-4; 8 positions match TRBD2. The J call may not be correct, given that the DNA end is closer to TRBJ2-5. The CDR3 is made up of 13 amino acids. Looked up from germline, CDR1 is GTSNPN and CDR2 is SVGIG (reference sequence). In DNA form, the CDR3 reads TGTGCCTGGAGAACGGGGGGGAGAGAGACCCAGTACTTC. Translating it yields CAWRTGGRETQYF.

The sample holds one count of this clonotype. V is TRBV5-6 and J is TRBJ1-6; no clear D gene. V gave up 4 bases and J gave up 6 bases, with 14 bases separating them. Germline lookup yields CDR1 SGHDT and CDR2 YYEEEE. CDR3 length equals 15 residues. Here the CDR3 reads CASSRGWGRNSPLHF. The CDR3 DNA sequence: TGTGCCAGCAGCCGAGGGTGGGGTCGTAATTCACCCCTCCACTTT.

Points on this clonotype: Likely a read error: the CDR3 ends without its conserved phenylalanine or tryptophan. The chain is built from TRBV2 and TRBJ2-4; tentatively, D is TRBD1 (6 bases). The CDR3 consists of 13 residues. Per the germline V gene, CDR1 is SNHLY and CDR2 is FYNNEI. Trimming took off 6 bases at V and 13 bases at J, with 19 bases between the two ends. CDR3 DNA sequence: TGTGCCAGCAGCCCCTTGGACAGCGTTGAGCAGTACTTA. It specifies CASSPLDSVEQYL.

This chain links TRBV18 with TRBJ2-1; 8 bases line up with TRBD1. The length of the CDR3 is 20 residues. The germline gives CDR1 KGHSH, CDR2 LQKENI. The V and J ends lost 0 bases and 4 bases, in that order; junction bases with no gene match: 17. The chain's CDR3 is CASSPPNTRAGGQEYNEQFF. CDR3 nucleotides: TGTGCCAGCTCACCACCAAATACACGTGCTGGGGGACAGGAGTACAATGAGCAGTTCTTC.